This note documents a single TCR beta chain sequence. Its target is not known. This sample was taken from a study of vaccination and CD4 T cells after COVID-19. Notes on the study in general: Post-vaccination reactive clonotypes (median about 40) did not differ significantly from post-infection (more than 20).

Stated treatment: roughly ten-day PBMC culture with coronavirus spike peptide pools or control peptides (ViraFEST assay). Peptide pools at 10 ug/ml and IL-2 at about 9.6 IU/ml were added to cultures of 1.5 million to 2 million PBMCs per well. Oncomine TCR Beta short-read sequencing was applied to DNA from cultured CD4+ T cells. Each CDR3 protein gets one entry after TCRdb re-called the PCR reads with MiXCR. The sample consists of fewer than 15,000 distinct CDR3 sequences, 35% to 55% of them appearing once. CDR1 SGHTA and CDR2 FQGNSA come from the germline V gene. V was clipped by 3 bases and J by 5 bases, with 13 bases between them. The CDR3 loop spans 14 amino acids.

The clonotype was recovered from a human donor with COVID-19. Sequencing was carried out using cultured CD4+ T cells from blood. The V call is TRBV7-2, the J call TRBJ2-5, with D possibly matching TRBD1 (5 bases). The CDR3 protein is CASSLAGIHETQYF. CDR3 nucleotide sequence: TGTGCCAGCAGCTTGGCAGGGATCCATGAGACCCAGTACTTC.